Below, 31 T cell receptor beta chains from the same sample are listed, as sequenced in a study of neurological immune-mediated disorders. TCRdb processed the 5' RACE reads anew with MiXCR; each CDR3 protein has one entry. The table shows 95,000 to 150,000 distinct CDR3 sequences, with roughly 3.2% occurring only once. The sequenced sample consisted of PBMCs. These receptors all come from a woman aged 25 to 45 with multiple sclerosis.

This clonotype has a count of ten or more. The chain is built from TRBV6-1 and TRBJ2-3; a weak D match, TRBD1 (5 bases). V lost 6 bases and J lost 8, with 18 bases in between. Per germline, CDR1 MNHNS and CDR2 SASEGT. This CDR3 is built from 14 residues. CDR3 amino acids: CASSESRPQGTQYF. The CDR3 region has the DNA TGTGCCAGCAGCGAAAGCCGACCCCAGGGTACGCAGTATTTT.

This clonotype appeared many times. The rearrangement uses TRBV5-1 and TRBJ1-3; D not resolved. From germline, CDR1 is SGHRS and CDR2 YFSETQ. The CDR3 is 13 amino acids. V dropped 5 bases and J dropped 9 bases, with 15 bases sitting between them. This CDR3 reads CASSLAGSGTIYF. The CDR3 region has the DNA TGCGCCAGCAGTCTGGCAGGATCAGGCACCATATATTTT.

This clonotype was picked up many times. This rearrangement joins TRBV5-1 to TRBJ2-1; 7 bases match TRBD2. V lost 0 bases to trimming and J lost 5 bases; unmatched junction nucleotides: 8. In germline, CDR1 is SGHRS, CDR2 YFSETQ. The CDR3 spans 16 residues. CDR3 sequence: CASSLDQLAVHNEQFF. CDR3 in DNA: TGCGCCAGCAGCTTGGATCAGCTAGCGGTCCACAATGAGCAGTTCTTC.

This clonotype was recorded at least ten times. The J gene is TRBJ1-2, the V gene TRBV7-9, with D hard to call. Trimming left V 5 bases short and J 9 bases short, with 13 bases between. In germline, CDR1 is SEHNR, CDR2 FQNEAQ (reference sequence). CDR3 size: 12 residues. The CDR3 region is CASSPLATRYTF. The DNA of the CDR3 is TGTGCCAGCAGCCCGTTGGCGACCCGCTACACCTTC.

This clonotype was found many times. J is TRBJ1-2 and V is TRBV14; D is perhaps TRBD1 (5 bases). Per germline, CDR1 SGHDN and CDR2 FVKESK. Trimming left V 3 bases short and J 6 bases short, with 14 bases between. This CDR3 has 14 amino acids. The CDR3, as DNA: TGTGCCAGCAGCCACCTGCTCAGGGACGATGGCTACACCTTC. Encoded protein: CASSHLLRDDGYTF.

This clonotype was counted ten times or more. The chain couples TRBV29-1 to TRBJ2-5; D is unclear. V gave up 3 bases and J gave up 0 bases, with 8 bases separating them. The length of the CDR3 is 13 residues. Germline V gene data show CDR1 as SQVTM and CDR2 as ANQGSEA. The CDR3 DNA reads TGCAGCGTTGAGGCGCCGTACCAAGAGACCCAGTACTTC. This codes for CSVEAPYQETQYF.

The table lists this clonotype with many counts. V usage is TRBV5-5 and J usage is TRBJ2-7; TRBD2 aligns across 9 bases. CDR1 is SGHKS and CDR2 is YYEKEE in the germline V gene (reference sequence). This CDR3 comprises 13 residues. Trimming removed 6 bases from V and 0 bases from J; junction bases left unmatched: 1. DNA for the CDR3: TGTGCCAGCATGACTAGCGGCTCCTACGAGCAGTACTTC. It yields the protein CASMTSGSYEQYF. The complete variable domain, with remaining parts taken from reference TRBV5-5 and TRBJ2-7, reads DAGVTQSPTHLIKTRGQQVTLRCSPISGHKSVSWYQQVLGQGPQFIFQYYEKEERGRGNFPDRFSARQFPNYSSELNVNALLLGDSALYLCASMTSGSYEQYFGPGTRLTVT.

This clonotype occurred many times. The chain links TRBV20-1 to TRBJ1-1, with D possibly matching TRBD1 (5 bases). This CDR3 comprises 12 residues. Germline V gives CDR1 DFQATT, CDR2 SNEGSKA (reference sequence). Trimming removed 2 bases at V and 6 bases at J, with 10 bases between. The CDR3, as DNA: TGCAGTGCTAGACAGGGCGGCGCTGAAGCTTTCTTT. This gives the protein CSARQGGAEAFF.

There are many counts of this clonotype. V usage is TRBV12-3 or TRBV12-4 and J usage is TRBJ1-2; D call uncertain. V lost 1 base and J lost 4, with 16 bases in between. This CDR3 region has 16 residues. The CDR3: CASSLGRSIFSYGYTF. For the CDR3, the DNA is TGTGCCAGCAGTTTAGGGAGGTCTATCTTCTCCTATGGCTACACCTTC.

This clonotype was observed at least ten times. The genes are TRBV7-2 and TRBJ2-5; D unclear. CDR3 length equals 14 residues. CDR1 is SGHTA, CDR2 FQGNSA, per germline. Trimming removed 1 base at V and 5 bases at J, with 11 bases between. Here the CDR3 reads CASSLGRLSETQYF. The CDR3 DNA follows: TGTGCCAGCAGCTTAGGACGCCTGTCGGAGACCCAGTACTTC.

This clonotype was observed many times. The chain combines TRBV20-1 with TRBJ2-1; D may match TRBD1 or TRBD2 (6 bases each). CDR3 length: 16 amino acids. Germline V gene sequence: CDR1 DFQATT, CDR2 SNEGSKA (reference sequence). V was clipped by 0 bases and J by 7 bases, with 19 bases between them. CDR3 in amino acids: CSARDQGGPKLNEQFF. In DNA, the CDR3 is TGCAGTGCTAGAGATCAAGGGGGGCCTAAACTTAATGAGCAGTTCTTC.

This clonotype has a handful of counts. This sequence joins TRBV7-9 and TRBJ2-3; D gene unclear. Trimming cost V 5 bases and J 1 base, with 10 bases left between them. The germline V gene encodes CDR1 SEHNR and CDR2 FQNEAQ (reference sequence). This CDR3 contains 14 residues. The CDR3 nucleotides are TGTGCCAGCAGCCGCGGCCGGGGCACAGATACGCAGTATTTT. It is translated as CASSRGRGTDTQYF.

This clonotype was found once. V and J are TRBV5-1 and TRBJ2-3; 8 bases line up with TRBD2. Trimming at V came to 4 bases and at J to 1 base, leaving 11 bases not matched to a gene. This CDR3 has 17 amino acids. Germline V lookup: CDR1 SGHRS, CDR2 YFSETQ. The CDR3 DNA sequence: TGCGCCAGCAGCCCTCCCTCGTCAGCGGGAGGCACAGATACGCAGTATTTT. Translated, it gives CASSPPSSAGGTDTQYF.

This clonotype was observed at least ten times. The gene calls are TRBV14 and TRBJ2-7; possible D gene TRBD2, 5 bases. The CDR3 covers 14 residues. Trimming removed 4 bases from V and 2 bases from J, with 12 bases in between. In germline, CDR1 is SGHDN, CDR2 FVKESK. CDR3 sequence reads: CASSPQPGTYEQYF. The CDR3, as DNA: TGTGCCAGCAGCCCCCAGCCGGGGACCTACGAGCAGTACTTC.

This clonotype occurred a few times. J is TRBJ2-7 and V is TRBV12-3 or TRBV12-4; D might be TRBD2 (5 bases). The CDR3 has 14 amino acids. The V end lost 7 bases, the J end lost 0 bases, and 13 bases lay between the germline ends. CDR3 nucleotides: TGTGCCAGCACTACTGGACTGCTCTCCTACGAGCAGTACTTC. It translates to CASTTGLLSYEQYF.

Ten or more counts support this clonotype. The genes are TRBV15 and TRBJ2-1; no definite D call. This CDR3 has 12 amino acids. With 1 base removed from V and 6 bases from J, the gap between germline ends came to 4 bases. Germline CDR1 is LNHNV and CDR2 is YYDKDF (reference sequence). The CDR3 sequence is CATSRVGNEQFF. CDR3 DNA sequence: TGTGCCACCAGCAGAGTTGGCAATGAGCAGTTCTTC.

There are many counts of this clonotype. The chain links TRBV5-5 to TRBJ1-5; the match to TRBD1 covers 9 bases. Germline V gene lookup returns CDR1 SGHKS and CDR2 YYEKEE (reference sequence). J gave up 1 base and V 0 bases, and 11 bases lay outside the gene matches. This CDR3 has 19 amino acids. CDR3 sequence: CASSLVIPPGQGSNQPQHF. For the CDR3, the DNA is TGTGCCAGCAGCTTGGTTATACCTCCGGGACAGGGAAGCAATCAGCCCCAGCATTTT.

This clonotype showed up many times. The V call is TRBV10-3, the J call TRBJ2-2; unclear D gene. Trimming removed 7 bases from V and 4 bases from J, with 7 bases in between. This CDR3 has 12 amino acids. CDR1 is ENHRY and CDR2 is SYGVKD in the germline V gene. CDR3 bases: TGTGCCATCACCAGCCGCACCGGGGAGCTGTTTTTT. Protein: CAITSRTGELFF.

The sample holds many counts of this clonotype. V gene TRBV5-1 combines with J gene TRBJ2-1, with D possibly matching TRBD2 (5 bases). The V gene's germline CDR1 is SGHRS and CDR2 YFSETQ. CDR3 length equals 16 residues. V was pared by 3 bases and J by 4 bases, with 17 bases between. For the CDR3, the DNA is TGCGCCAGCAGCTCCGGGGTCGCTACTTCTTACAATGAGCAGTTCTTC. Its translation is CASSSGVATSYNEQFF.

This clonotype was seen repeatedly, ten times or more. The genes are TRBV6-2 or TRBV6-3 and TRBJ2-2; D unresolved. Trimming stripped 0 bases from V and 0 bases from J, with 11 bases between. Germline V gene data show CDR1 as MNHEY and CDR2 as SVGEGT. CDR3 size: 17 residues. The CDR3 sequence: CASSYSKWVTNTGELFF. CDR3 DNA sequence: TGTGCCAGCAGTTACTCGAAGTGGGTTACGAACACCGGGGAGCTGTTTTTT.

This clonotype was counted many times. The chain employs TRBV20-1 and TRBJ2-7, with 12 positions matching TRBD2. CDR1 DFQATT and CDR2 SNEGSKA come from the germline V gene (reference sequence). This CDR3 comprises 16 residues. V shed 7 bases, J shed 4 bases, and the junction held 14 bases outside the gene matches. CDR3: CSGSPSGRAGGYEQYF. The CDR3 DNA reads as TGCAGTGGCAGCCCTAGCGGGAGGGCCGGGGGATACGAGCAGTACTTC.

The sample holds many counts of this clonotype. The chain carries TRBV10-3 and TRBJ1-6, with a tentative D call TRBD1 (5 bases). The germline CDR1 and CDR2 sequences are ENHRY and SYGVKD. This CDR3 contains 14 residues. V was shortened by 4 bases and J by 4 bases, with 8 bases between the two germline ends. The CDR3 region is CAISASGYNSPLHF. The DNA for the CDR3 is TGTGCCATCAGTGCGTCAGGGTATAATTCACCCCTCCACTTT.

At least ten counts were recorded for this clonotype. The chain is built from TRBV7-8 and TRBJ2-3, with 9 bases aligning to TRBD2. Losses at the gene ends were 5 bases for V and 5 bases for J; bases not matched to a gene: 14. Germline CDR1 and CDR2: SGHVS and FQNEAQ. The CDR3 extends over 17 amino acids. CDR3 in amino acids: CASSPFLAGGPGDTQYF. Written as DNA, the CDR3 is TGTGCCAGCAGCCCTTTCTTGGCGGGAGGGCCGGGAGATACGCAGTATTTT.

This clonotype was seen repeatedly, ten times or more. This sequence joins TRBV7-7 and TRBJ2-1; TRBD2 matches 11 bases. Germline CDR1 and CDR2: SSHAT and FNYEAQ (reference sequence). This CDR3 spans 19 amino acids. V lost 5 bases, J lost 1 base, and 13 bases stayed unmatched. CDR3 nucleotides: TGTGCCAGCAGCCTAGGTCCTAGCGGGGGGAGCCCGTCCTACAATGAGCAGTTCTTC. Residues: CASSLGPSGGSPSYNEQFF.

This clonotype has ten or more counts. The chain carries TRBV18 and TRBJ2-2; D is possibly TRBD1 (5 bases). Germline loops: CDR1 KGHSH, CDR2 LQKENI. V lost 3 bases and J lost 1, with 9 bases in between. The CDR3 totals 15 residues. DNA of the CDR3: TGTGCCAGCTCACCGGGGCAGGGGAACACCGGGGAGCTGTTTTTT. It specifies CASSPGQGNTGELFF.

This clonotype was seen ten or more times. The V call is TRBV5-1, the J call TRBJ2-3; D remains ambiguous. The CDR3 loop spans 14 amino acids. The V end lost 0 bases, the J end lost 4 bases, and 9 bases lay between the germline ends. Germline CDR1 and CDR2: SGHRS and YFSETQ. CDR3 in DNA: TGCGCCAGCAGCTTGGTAGGGAACCCAGATACGCAGTATTTT. Amino acid sequence: CASSLVGNPDTQYF.

Ten or more counts support this clonotype. CDR3 amino acids: CSARDQSRPQHF. The DNA for the CDR3 is TGCAGTGCTAGAGACCAGTCGCGGCCCCAGCATTTT. The chain combines TRBV20-1 with TRBJ1-5, with unresolved D. This CDR3 has 12 residues. Germline V gene data show CDR1 as DFQATT and CDR2 as SNEGSKA (reference sequence). V was cut by 0 bases and J by 9 bases, with 9 bases left in between.

A word on this clonotype: The germline gene is not matched at one end of the junction; a read error may be the cause. The chain couples TRBV7-6 to TRBJ1-3, with D unclear. Germline V CDR1 and CDR2: SGHVS, FNYEAQ. The CDR3 totals 16 residues. The CDR3 is CTSSPTPSSSGNTIYF. The CDR3 bases are TGTACCAGCAGCCCAACACCCAGTAGCTCTGGAAACACCATATATTTT.

This clonotype was picked up many times. V and J are TRBV20-1 and TRBJ1-2; D is perhaps TRBD1 (5 bases). Trimming removed 0 bases from V and 4 bases from J, with 15 bases in between. This CDR3 contains 15 residues. Germline V CDR1 and CDR2: DFQATT, SNEGSKA (reference sequence). The CDR3 here is CSARDLGGSLYGYTF. CDR3 nucleotides: TGCAGTGCTAGAGATCTTGGGGGATCCCTCTATGGCTACACCTTC.

Many counts were recorded for this clonotype. The rearrangement uses TRBV27 and TRBJ2-2; D possibly corresponds to TRBD1 (6 bases). The CDR3 length is 13 residues. Looked up from germline, CDR1 is MNHEY and CDR2 is SMNVEV (reference sequence). The V end lost 8 bases, the J end lost 3 bases, and 10 bases lay between the germline ends. CDR3 sequence: CASGYRDTGELFF. As DNA, the CDR3 is TGTGCCAGCGGCTACAGGGACACCGGGGAGCTGTTTTTT.

Concerning this clonotype itself: A single base separates this from a much larger clone, so it may be a read error. This chain connects TRBV14 to TRBJ2-7; D tentatively reads TRBD1 or TRBD2 (5 bases each). The V end lost 7 bases, the J end lost 3 bases, and 16 bases lay between the germline ends. This CDR3 has 14 residues. Germline V lookup: CDR1 SGHDN, CDR2 FVKESK. CDR3 nucleotide sequence: TGTGCCAGCAACCTCCTGGGACGGAACTACGAGCAGTACTTC. Its protein product is CASNLLGRNYEQYF.